This T cell receptor beta chain was retrieved from a study of neurological immune-mediated disorders. This clonotype showed up many times. Its target is unknown. 5'RACE with 10-nucleotide random UMIs generated the cDNA. TCRdb redid the calling of the 5' RACE reads with MiXCR, one entry per CDR3 protein. The data contain about 59,000 distinct CDR3 sequences, about 13% of them singletons. The CDR3 consists of 17 residues. Germline V gives CDR1 SEHNR, CDR2 FQNEAQ (reference sequence). The V gene end was trimmed by 5 bases and the J gene end by 0 bases; junction bases not matched to a gene: 7. The unsorted libraries had their origin in 2 million PBMCs stored at -80 C. Findings and caveats of the study: The greatest TCR clonal expansion appeared in HTLV-1-associated myelopathy and the smallest, falling below healthy controls, in multiple sclerosis. Because no CDR3 amino acid sequences were shared across subjects by expanded clones, private repertoires were suggested in all groups.

This receptor was taken from a woman aged 60 to 75 with HTLV-1-associated myelopathy (HAM/TSP). V usage is TRBV7-9 and J usage is TRBJ2-5; 12 nucleotides match TRBD2. What was sequenced was PBMCs. The CDR3 spells CASSPRRLAGDQETQYF. The CDR3 nucleotides read TGTGCCAGCAGCCCGCGCCGACTAGCGGGAGACCAAGAGACCCAGTACTTC.